This TCR beta chain was retrieved from a study of blood T cell repertoires in COVID-19. Looking at the study overall: Samples came from the United States, Italy and Spain, spanning acute and convalescent COVID-19. PBMCs, B-cell-depleted T cells, or T cells were the source of the cDNA or gDNA that made up the material.

This CDR3 has 14 residues. The V end lost 6 bases, the J end lost 6 bases, and 15 bases lay between the germline ends. Per the germline V gene, CDR1 is LNHDA and CDR2 is SQIVND (reference sequence). This clone was found once. Clones were sequenced by immunoSEQ multiplex PCR, and TCRdb holds only the in-frame ones, with some missing. This sample has 250,000 to 300,000 clones, with roughly 87% found just once. The V and J genes are TRBV19 and TRBJ1-5; no firm D call. The TCR was taken from a woman aged 45-60 years who had recovered from COVID-19. The specimen was peripheral blood. The CDR3 spells CASRWVGTGQPQHF. The DNA for the CDR3 is TGTGCCAGTAGATGGGTTGGCACGGGTCAGCCCCAGCATTTT.